This entry lists 12 T cell receptor beta chains sequenced from one sample in a study of monozygotic twins with inflammatory bowel disease. TCRdb reanalyzed the 5' RACE reads, giving one entry per CDR3 protein sequence and no DNA. The table lists 90,000 to 110,000 distinct CDR3 sequences. Source material: blood. These receptors were obtained from a human donor with ulcerative colitis or Crohn's disease, or a healthy co-twin of an affected twin (not recorded which).

The chain links TRBV18 to TRBJ2-1; checking the TCRdb D call of TRBD2 is not possible without DNA. The CDR3 consists of 15 residues. CDR1 and CDR2 from the germline V gene are KGHSH and LQKENI. The CDR3 sequence: CASSPQREEYNEQFF.

This chain joins TRBV21-1 and TRBJ1-5; TCRdb calls TRBD1, which cannot be checked without DNA. TRBV21-1 is listed as a pseudogene. The CDR3 length is 13 residues. CDR3 in amino acids: CASVGQPHQPQHF.

CDR3 residues: CASSLAALDRYNEQFF. The chain combines TRBV7-6 with TRBJ2-1; without DNA, the TCRdb call of TRBD1 cannot be checked. The CDR3 has 16 residues. CDR1 and CDR2 (germline): SGHVS, FNYEAQ.

The J gene is TRBJ1-2, the V gene TRBV7-2; as DNA is missing, the TRBD1 call by TCRdb cannot be tested. The CDR3 totals 13 residues. In germline, CDR1 is SGHTA, CDR2 FQGNSA. This CDR3 reads CASSSGTNYGYTF.

The chain links TRBV20-1 to TRBJ2-3; checking the TCRdb D call of TRBD1 is not possible without DNA. The CDR3 extends over 18 amino acids. Germline V gene data show CDR1 as DFQATT and CDR2 as SNEGSKA (reference sequence). The CDR3 sequence: CSARDASGTILSGDTQYF.

Here the CDR3 reads CTSMGGRDTQYF. The chain links TRBV6-5 to TRBJ2-3; the TRBD2 assignment by TCRdb is unverifiable without DNA. Germline CDR1 and CDR2: MNHEY and SVGAGI. This CDR3 contains 12 residues.

V is TRBV6-5 and J is TRBJ2-7; TCRdb returns TRBD1, unconfirmable since there is no DNA. Germline values: CDR1 MNHEY, CDR2 SVGAGI. The CDR3 sequence is 13 residues long. CDR3 region: CASRDRASYEQYF.

The J gene is TRBJ2-3, the V gene TRBV9. The CDR3 sequence is 13 residues long. The germline gives CDR1 SGDLS, CDR2 YYNGEE. The CDR3 here is CASSIASTDTQYF.

The V gene is TRBV5-4, the J gene TRBJ2-3; TCRdb lists TRBD1, though no DNA is available to test this call. In germline, CDR1 is SGHNT, CDR2 YYREEE (reference sequence). This CDR3 spans 13 amino acids. CDR3 residues: CASSGPLTDTQYF.

This chain connects TRBV27 to TRBJ1-5; checking the TCRdb D call of TRBD1 is not possible without DNA. The CDR3 is made up of 13 amino acids. Germline CDR1 and CDR2: MNHEY and SMNVEV (reference sequence). CDR3 region: CASSSYLAPTQHF.

The chain joins TRBV4-3 to TRBJ1-4. The germline gives CDR1 LGHNA, CDR2 YSLEER. CDR3 length: 15 amino acids. The CDR3 loop reads CASSQDSPTNEKLFF.

The chain carries TRBV4-3 and TRBJ2-1; no DNA is available, so the TRBD1 call from TCRdb remains unchecked. CDR1 and CDR2 (germline): LGHNA, YSLEER. CDR3 length: 17 amino acids. Here the CDR3 reads CASSQEFRDRGLEEQFF.